This T cell receptor (beta chain) was captured in a study of cytomegalovirus exposure and HLA in healthy donors. As to this clone: Its antigen is not identified.

Generated by immunoSEQ multiplex PCR, the TCRdb table keeps only in-frame clones and is missing some. The data show approximately 120,000 clones, 85% to 90% seen once. Germline trimming cut 6 bases from V and 4 bases from J; bases unmatched to any gene: 5. CDR1 is MNHNS and CDR2 is SASEGT in the germline V gene. This CDR3 contains 14 residues. Study observations and caveats: Altogether, 170 or so TCR beta chains were recorded as cytomegalovirus-associated.

The chain couples TRBV6-1 to TRBJ2-2, with 7 nucleotides matching TRBD1. This sequence was found in a woman aged 18-30 years in good health and CMV-seronegative. The sequenced sample was PBMCs. The CDR3 loop is CASRLRGSTGELFF. CDR3 DNA sequence: TGTGCCAGCAGGCTCAGGGGGTCCACCGGGGAGCTGTTTTTT.